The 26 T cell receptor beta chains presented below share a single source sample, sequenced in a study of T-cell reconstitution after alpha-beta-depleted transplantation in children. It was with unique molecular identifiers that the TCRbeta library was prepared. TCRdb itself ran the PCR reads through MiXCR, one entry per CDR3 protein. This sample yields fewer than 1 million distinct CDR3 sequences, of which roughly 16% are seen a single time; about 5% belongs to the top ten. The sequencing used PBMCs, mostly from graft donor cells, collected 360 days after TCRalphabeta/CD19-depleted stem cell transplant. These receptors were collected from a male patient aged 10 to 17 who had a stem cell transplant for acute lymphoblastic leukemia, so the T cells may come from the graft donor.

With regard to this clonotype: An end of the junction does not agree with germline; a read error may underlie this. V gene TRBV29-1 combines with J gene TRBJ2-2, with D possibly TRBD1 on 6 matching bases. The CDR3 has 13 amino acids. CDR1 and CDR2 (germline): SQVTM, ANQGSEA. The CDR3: CSVEGGDTGERFF. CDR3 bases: TGCAGCGTTGAAGGTGGGGACACCGGGGAGCGGTTTTTT.

This CDR3 reads CASGPTSSALNEQFF. For the CDR3, the DNA is TGTGCCAGCGGCCCCACTAGCTCTGCTCTCAATGAGCAGTTCTTC. The chain joins TRBV27 to TRBJ2-1; TRBD2 might be the D (6 bases). The CDR3 contains 15 residues. V lost 8 bases, J lost 6 bases, and 20 bases lay in between. Looked up from germline, CDR1 is MNHEY and CDR2 is SMNVEV (reference sequence).

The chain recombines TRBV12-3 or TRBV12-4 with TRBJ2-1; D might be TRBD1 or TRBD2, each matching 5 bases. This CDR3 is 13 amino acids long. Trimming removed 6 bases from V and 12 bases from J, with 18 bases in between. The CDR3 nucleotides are TGTGCCAGCAGAGGCGACTCCCGGGGCGTGCAGTTCTTC. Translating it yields CASRGDSRGVQFF.

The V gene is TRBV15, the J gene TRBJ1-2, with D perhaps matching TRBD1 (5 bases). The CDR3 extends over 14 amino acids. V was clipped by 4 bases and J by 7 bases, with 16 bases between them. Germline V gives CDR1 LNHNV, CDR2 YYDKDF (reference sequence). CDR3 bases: TGTGCCACCAGCACCAGGGCCCTGAGGGGTGGCTACACCTTC. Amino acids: CATSTRALRGGYTF.

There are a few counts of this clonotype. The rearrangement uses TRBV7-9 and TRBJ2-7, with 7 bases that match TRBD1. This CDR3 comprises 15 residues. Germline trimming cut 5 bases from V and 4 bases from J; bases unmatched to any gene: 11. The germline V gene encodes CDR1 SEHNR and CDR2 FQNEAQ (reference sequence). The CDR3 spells CASSTPQGSPYEQYF. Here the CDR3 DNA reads TGTGCCAGCAGCACACCACAGGGGTCTCCATACGAGCAGTACTTC.

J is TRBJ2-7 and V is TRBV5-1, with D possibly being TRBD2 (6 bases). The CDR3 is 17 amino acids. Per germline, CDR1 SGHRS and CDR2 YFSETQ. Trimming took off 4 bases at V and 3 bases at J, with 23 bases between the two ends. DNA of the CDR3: TGCGCCAGCAGCCTGGACCGAATGCGGGGCTACTACTACGAGCAGTACTTC. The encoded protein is CASSLDRMRGYYYEQYF.

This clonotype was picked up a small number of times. The DNA of the CDR3 is TGTGCCAGCAGCTATAGTGGCGGGAGGAACCCCCAGGAGACCCAGTACTTC. Translation: CASSYSGGRNPQETQYF. The chain joins TRBV7-4 to TRBJ2-5; 8 bases align to TRBD2. This CDR3 region has 17 residues. Trimming removed 4 bases from V and 5 bases from J; junction bases left unmatched: 15. Germline values: CDR1 SGHVT, CDR2 SQSDAQ.

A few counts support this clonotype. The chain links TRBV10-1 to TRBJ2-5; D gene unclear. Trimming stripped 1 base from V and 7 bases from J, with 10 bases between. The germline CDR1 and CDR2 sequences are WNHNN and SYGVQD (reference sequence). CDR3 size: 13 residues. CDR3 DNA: TGCGCCAGCAGTGAGTACCGGATCGGGACCCAGTACTTC. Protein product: CASSEYRIGTQYF.

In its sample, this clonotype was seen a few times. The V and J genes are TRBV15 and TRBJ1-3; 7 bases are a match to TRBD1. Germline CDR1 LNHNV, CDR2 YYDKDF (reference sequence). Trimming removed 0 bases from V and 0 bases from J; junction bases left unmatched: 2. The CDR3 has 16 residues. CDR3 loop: CATSREGQLSGNTIYF. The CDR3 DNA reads TGTGCCACCAGCAGAGAGGGACAGCTCTCTGGAAACACCATATATTTT.

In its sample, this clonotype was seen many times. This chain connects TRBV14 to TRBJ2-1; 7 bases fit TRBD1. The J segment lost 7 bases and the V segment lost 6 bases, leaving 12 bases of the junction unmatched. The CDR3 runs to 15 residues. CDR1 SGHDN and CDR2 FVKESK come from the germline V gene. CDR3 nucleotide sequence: TGTGCCAGCAGGGTTACAGGGGCTGCCTGGAATGAGCAGTTCTTC. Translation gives CASRVTGAAWNEQFF. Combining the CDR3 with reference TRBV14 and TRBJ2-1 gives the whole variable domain EAGVTQFPSHSVIEKGQTVTLRCDPISGHDNLYWYRRVMGKEIKFLLHFVKESKQDESGMPNNRFLAERTGGTYSTLKVQPAELEDSGVYFCASRVTGAAWNEQFFGPGTRLTVL.

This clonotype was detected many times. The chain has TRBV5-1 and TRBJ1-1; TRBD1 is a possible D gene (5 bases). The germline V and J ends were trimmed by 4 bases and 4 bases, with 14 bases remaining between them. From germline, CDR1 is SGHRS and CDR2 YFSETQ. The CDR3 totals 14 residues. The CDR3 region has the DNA TGCGCCAGCAGCCGGGCTTCGGGGGGCACTGAAGCTTTCTTT. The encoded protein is CASSRASGGTEAFF.

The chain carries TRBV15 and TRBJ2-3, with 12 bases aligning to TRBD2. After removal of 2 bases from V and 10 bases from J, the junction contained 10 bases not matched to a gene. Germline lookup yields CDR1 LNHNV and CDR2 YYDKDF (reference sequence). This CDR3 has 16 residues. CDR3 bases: TGTGCCACCAGCAGATCTAGCGGGAGGGCCGGTCTCCCGCAGTATTTT. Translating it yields CATSRSSGRAGLPQYF.

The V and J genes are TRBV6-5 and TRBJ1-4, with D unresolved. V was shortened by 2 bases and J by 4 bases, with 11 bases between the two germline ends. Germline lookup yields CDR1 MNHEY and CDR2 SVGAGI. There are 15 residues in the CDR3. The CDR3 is CASSYEGGFNEKLFF. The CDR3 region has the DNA TGTGCCAGCAGTTACGAGGGCGGGTTTAATGAAAAACTGTTTTTT.

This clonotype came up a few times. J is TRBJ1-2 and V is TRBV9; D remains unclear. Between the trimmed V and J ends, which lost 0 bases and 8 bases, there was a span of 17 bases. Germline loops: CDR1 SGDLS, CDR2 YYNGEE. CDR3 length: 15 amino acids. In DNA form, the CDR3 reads TGTGCCAGCAGCGTAGTAGGCCGGCCAGACATGGGCTACACCTTC. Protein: CASSVVGRPDMGYTF.

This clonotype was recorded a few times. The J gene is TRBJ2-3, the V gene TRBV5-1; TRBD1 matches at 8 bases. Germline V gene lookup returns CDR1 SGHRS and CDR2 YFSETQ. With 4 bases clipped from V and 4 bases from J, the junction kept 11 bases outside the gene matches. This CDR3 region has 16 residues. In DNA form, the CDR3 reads TGCGCCAGCAGCACCCGATCAGGGGGCAGCGCAGATACGCAGTATTTT. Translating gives CASSTRSGGSADTQYF.

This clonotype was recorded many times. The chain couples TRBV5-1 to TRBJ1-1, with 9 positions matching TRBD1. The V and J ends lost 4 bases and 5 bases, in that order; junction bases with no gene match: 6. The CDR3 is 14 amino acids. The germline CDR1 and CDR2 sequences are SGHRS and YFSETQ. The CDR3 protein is CASSGRTGVTEAFF. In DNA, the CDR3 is TGCGCCAGCAGCGGCCGGACAGGGGTAACTGAAGCTTTCTTT.

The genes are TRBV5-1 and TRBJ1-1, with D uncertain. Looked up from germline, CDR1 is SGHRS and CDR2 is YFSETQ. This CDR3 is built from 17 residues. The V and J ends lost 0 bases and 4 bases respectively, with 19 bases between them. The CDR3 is CASSLGGPGTSSTEAFF. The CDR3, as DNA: TGCGCCAGCAGCTTGGGGGGTCCGGGAACCTCGAGCACTGAAGCTTTCTTT.

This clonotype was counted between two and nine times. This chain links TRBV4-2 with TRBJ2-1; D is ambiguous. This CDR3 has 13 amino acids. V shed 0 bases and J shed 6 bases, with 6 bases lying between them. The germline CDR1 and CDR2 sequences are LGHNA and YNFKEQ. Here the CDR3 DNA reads TGTGCCAGCAGCCAAGAGTATGTCAATGAGCAGTTCTTC. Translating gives CASSQEYVNEQFF.

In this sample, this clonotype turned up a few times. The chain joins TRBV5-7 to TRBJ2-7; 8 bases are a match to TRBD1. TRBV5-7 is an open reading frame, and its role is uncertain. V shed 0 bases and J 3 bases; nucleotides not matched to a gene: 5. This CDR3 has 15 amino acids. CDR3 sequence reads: CASSLAAGGNYEQYF. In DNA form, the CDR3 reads TGTGCCAGCAGCTTGGCGGCAGGGGGCAACTACGAGCAGTACTTC.

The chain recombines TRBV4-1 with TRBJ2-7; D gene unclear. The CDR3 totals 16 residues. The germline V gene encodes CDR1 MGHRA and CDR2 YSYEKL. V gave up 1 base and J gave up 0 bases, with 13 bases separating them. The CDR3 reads CASSQVVPRSSYEQYF. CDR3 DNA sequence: TGCGCCAGCAGCCAAGTCGTTCCTAGGAGCTCCTACGAGCAGTACTTC.

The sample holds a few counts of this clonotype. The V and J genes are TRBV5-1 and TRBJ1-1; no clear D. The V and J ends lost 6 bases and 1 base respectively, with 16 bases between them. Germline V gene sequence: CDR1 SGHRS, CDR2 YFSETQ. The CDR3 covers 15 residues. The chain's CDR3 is CASKTGQLANTEAFF. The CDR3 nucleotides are TGCGCCAGCAAAACGGGTCAGTTGGCGAACACTGAAGCTTTCTTT.

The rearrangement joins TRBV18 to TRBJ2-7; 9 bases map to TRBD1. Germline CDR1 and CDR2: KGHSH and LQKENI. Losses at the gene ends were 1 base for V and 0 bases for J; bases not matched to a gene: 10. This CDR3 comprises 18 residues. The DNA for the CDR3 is TGTGCCAGCTCACCACGGGGAGGACAGGGGAACGGCTCCTACGAGCAGTACTTC. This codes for CASSPRGGQGNGSYEQYF. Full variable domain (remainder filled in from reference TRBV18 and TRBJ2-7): NAGVMQNPRHLVRRRGQEARLRCSPMKGHSHVYWYRQLPEEGLKFMVYLQKENIIDESGMPKERFSAEFPKEGPSILRIQQVVRGDSAAYFCASSPRGGQGNGSYEQYFGPGTRLTVT.

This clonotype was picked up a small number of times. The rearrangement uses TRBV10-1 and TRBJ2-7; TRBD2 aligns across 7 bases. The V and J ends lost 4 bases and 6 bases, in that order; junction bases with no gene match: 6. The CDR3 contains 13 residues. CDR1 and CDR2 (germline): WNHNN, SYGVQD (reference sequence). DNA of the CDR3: TGCGCCAGCAGTGGGGGAGCGGGATCCGAGCAGTACTTC. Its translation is CASSGGAGSEQYF.

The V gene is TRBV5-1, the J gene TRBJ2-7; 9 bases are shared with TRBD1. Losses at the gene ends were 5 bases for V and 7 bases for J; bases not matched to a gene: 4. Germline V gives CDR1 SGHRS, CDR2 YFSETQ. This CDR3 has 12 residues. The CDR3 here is CASRGQGREQYF. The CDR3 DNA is TGCGCCAGCAGGGGACAGGGTCGGGAGCAGTACTTC.

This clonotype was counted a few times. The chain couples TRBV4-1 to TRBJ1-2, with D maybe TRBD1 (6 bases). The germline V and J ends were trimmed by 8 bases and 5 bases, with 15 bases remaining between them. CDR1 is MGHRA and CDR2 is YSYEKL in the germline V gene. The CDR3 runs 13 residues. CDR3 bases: TGCGCCAGCTCGGAGGGGGTGAAATATGGCTACACCTTC. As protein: CASSEGVKYGYTF.

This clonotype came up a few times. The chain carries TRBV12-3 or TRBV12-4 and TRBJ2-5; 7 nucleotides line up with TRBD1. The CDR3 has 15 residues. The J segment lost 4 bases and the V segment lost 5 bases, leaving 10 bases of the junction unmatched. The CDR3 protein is CASSPRSWTGETQYF. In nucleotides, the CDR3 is TGTGCCAGCAGTCCAAGGTCTTGGACAGGAGAGACCCAGTACTTC.